This TCR beta chain stems from a study of cytomegalovirus exposure and HLA in healthy donors. It was with 60 Vbeta and 13 Jbeta primers that the PCR ran. Data came from immunoSEQ multiplex PCR; TCRdb stores just in-frame clones and leaves some out. The profile shows over 85,000 clones, around 85% of them singletons. The length of the CDR3 is 15 residues. The V gene lost 0 bases and the J gene lost 0 bases, with 8 bases spanning the gap. Germline CDR1 reads LGHNA; CDR2 reads YSLEER. Broader study findings: Some V segments could not be told apart, so they were left out, TRBV6-2 and TRBV6-3 among them. Among TCR beta chains, those listed as cytomegalovirus-associated numbered over 150.

Participants comprised healthy donors of bone marrow. Details on this clone: Its antigen is currently unknown.

This TCR was recovered from a man aged 25-45 years in good health and CMV-seropositive. Source material: PBMCs. V is TRBV4-3 and J is TRBJ2-5; D unclear. DNA for the CDR3: TGCGCCAGCAGCCAAGATTACAGTAACCAAGAGACCCAGTACTTC. It codes for CASSQDYSNQETQYF.